The clone carrying this T cell receptor (beta chain) has a handful of counts. Antigen specificity is unknown. The treatment was: roughly 10-day PBMC culture with coronavirus spike peptide pools or control peptides (ViraFEST assay). It was before the COVID-19 pandemic (2011-2018) that the unexposed donor's CD4+ T cells were collected. PBMCs, plated at a few million per well, were grown in the presence of approximately 10 IU/ml IL-2 and approximately 10 ug/ml peptide pools. The CDR3 totals 17 residues. Trimming removed 3 bases at V and 3 bases at J, with 20 bases between. Germline V lookup: CDR1 MDHEN, CDR2 SYDVKM. The Oncomine TCR Beta short-read assay generated sequence data from the DNA of cultured CD4+ T cells. The source of extracted genomic DNA was cultured CD4+ T cells. MiXCR, applied by TCRdb to the PCR reads, yields one record per CDR3 protein. The sample lists roughly 9,500 distinct CDR3 sequences; under 40% were seen once.

This entry is derived from a study of vaccination and CD4 T cells after COVID-19. Study-level background: It was a median around 92 days after diagnosis, with a range of 35 to 161, that post-COVID samples were drawn.

Source material: CD4+ T cells from blood, cultured in vitro. This TCR came from a human donor in good health. V and J are TRBV28 and TRBJ1-1, with a tentative D call TRBD1 (5 bases). The CDR3 loop is CASSFTIGWVGDTEAFF. Written as DNA, the CDR3 is TGTGCCAGCAGTTTTACGATTGGCTGGGTAGGGGACACTGAAGCTTTCTTT.